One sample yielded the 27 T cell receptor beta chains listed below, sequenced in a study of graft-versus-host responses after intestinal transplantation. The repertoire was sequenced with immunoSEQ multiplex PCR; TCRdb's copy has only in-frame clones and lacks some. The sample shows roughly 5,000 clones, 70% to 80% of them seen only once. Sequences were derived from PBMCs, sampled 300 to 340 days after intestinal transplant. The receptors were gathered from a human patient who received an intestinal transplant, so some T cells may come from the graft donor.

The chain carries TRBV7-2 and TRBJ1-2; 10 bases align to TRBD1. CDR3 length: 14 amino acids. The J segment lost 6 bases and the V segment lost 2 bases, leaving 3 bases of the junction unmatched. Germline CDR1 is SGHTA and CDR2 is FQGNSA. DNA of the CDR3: TGTGCCAGCAGCTTATCAGACAGGGGGCATGGCTACACCTTC. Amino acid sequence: CASSLSDRGHGYTF. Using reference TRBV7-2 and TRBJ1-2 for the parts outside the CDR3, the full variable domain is GAGVSQSPSNKVTEKGKDVELRCDPISGHTALYWYRQSLGQGLEFLIYFQGNSAPDKSGLPSDRFSAERTGGSVSTLTIQRTQQEDSAVYLCASSLSDRGHGYTFGSGTRLTVV.

The CDR3 nucleotides are TGTGCCAGTGCAGGGCCTTGGGGTAACAAAAACATTCAGTACTTC. Protein product: CASAGPWGNKNIQYF. The chain is built from TRBV2 and TRBJ2-4, with D maybe TRBD1 (5 bases). CDR1 and CDR2 (germline): SNHLY, FYNNEI. Trimming removed 9 bases at V and 3 bases at J, with 18 bases between. This CDR3 comprises 15 residues.

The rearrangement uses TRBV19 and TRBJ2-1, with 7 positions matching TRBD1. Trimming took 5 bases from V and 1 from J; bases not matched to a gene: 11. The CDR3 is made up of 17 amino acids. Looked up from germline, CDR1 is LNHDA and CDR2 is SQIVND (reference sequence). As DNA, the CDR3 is TGTGCCAGTAGTTCCCGACAGGGAAGAGGTTCCTACAATGAGCAGTTCTTC. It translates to CASSSRQGRGSYNEQFF.

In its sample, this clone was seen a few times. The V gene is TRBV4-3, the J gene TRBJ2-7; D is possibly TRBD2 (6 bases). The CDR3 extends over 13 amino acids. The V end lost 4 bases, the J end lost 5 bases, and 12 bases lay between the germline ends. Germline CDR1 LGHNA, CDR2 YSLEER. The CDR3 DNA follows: TGCGCCAGCAGCCCCTCGGGCGGGGACGAGCAGTACTTC. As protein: CASSPSGGDEQYF.

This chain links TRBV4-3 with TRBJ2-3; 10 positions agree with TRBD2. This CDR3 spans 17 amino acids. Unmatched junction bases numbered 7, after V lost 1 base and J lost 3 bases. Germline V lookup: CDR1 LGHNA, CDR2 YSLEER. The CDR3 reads CASSQAPSGGGTDTQYF. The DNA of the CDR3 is TGCGCCAGCAGCCAAGCGCCTAGCGGGGGAGGGACAGATACGCAGTATTTT.

The CDR3 is CASSYSDSSIYEQYF. Here the CDR3 DNA reads TGTGCCAGCAGTTACTCGGACAGCTCCATCTACGAGCAGTACTTC. The chain carries TRBV6-6 and TRBJ2-7; D may be TRBD1 (6 bases). The CDR3 contains 15 residues. The V gene lost 0 bases and the J gene lost 3 bases, with 12 bases spanning the gap. From germline, CDR1 is MNHNY and CDR2 SVGAGI (reference sequence).

The CDR3 nucleotides read TGCGCCAGCAGCCAAGAACAGGGTTTCACGGTCAACGAGCAGTACTTC. It is translated as CASSQEQGFTVNEQYF. The J gene is TRBJ2-7, the V gene TRBV4-3, with a possible D match to TRBD1 (6 bases). The V gene's germline CDR1 is LGHNA and CDR2 YSLEER. Deletions cut 0 bases from V and 5 bases from J, with 17 bases between. The CDR3 contains 16 residues.

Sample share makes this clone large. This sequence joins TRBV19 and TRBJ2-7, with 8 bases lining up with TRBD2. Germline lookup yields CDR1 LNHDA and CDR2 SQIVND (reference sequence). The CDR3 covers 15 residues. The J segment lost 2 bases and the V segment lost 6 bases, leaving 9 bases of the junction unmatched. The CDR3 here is CASSTSEGLAYEQYF. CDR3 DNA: TGTGCCAGTAGCACCTCCGAGGGACTAGCCTACGAGCAGTACTTC.

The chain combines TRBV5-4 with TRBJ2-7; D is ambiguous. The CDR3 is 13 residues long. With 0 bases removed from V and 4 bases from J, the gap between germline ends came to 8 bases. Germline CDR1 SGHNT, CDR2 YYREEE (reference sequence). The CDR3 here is CASSLGTPYEQYF. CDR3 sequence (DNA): TGTGCCAGCAGCTTGGGAACCCCGTACGAGCAGTACTTC.

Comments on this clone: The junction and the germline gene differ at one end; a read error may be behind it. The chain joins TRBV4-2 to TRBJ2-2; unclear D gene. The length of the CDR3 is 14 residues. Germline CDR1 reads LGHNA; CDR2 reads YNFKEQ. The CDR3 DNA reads TGTGCCAGCGGCCAGACTCTGGATACCGGGGAGCTGTTTTTT. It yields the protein CASGQTLDTGELFF.

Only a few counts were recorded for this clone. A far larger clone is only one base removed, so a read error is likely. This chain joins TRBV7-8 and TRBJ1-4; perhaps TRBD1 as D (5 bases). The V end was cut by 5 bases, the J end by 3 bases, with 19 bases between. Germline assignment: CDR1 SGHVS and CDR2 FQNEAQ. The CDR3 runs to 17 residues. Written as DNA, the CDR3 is TGTGCCAGCAGCCTCCTGGGGTTGGGGCCGTCTAATGAAAAACTGTTTTTT. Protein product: CASSLLGLGPSNEKLFF.

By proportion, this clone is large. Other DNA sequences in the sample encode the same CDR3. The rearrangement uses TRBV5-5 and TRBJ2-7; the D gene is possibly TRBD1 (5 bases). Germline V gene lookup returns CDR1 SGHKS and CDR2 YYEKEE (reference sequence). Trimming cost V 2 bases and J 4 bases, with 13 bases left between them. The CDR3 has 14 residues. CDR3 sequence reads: CASSLRGADYEQYF. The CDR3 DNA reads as TGTGCCAGCAGCTTAAGGGGCGCGGATTACGAGCAGTACTTC.

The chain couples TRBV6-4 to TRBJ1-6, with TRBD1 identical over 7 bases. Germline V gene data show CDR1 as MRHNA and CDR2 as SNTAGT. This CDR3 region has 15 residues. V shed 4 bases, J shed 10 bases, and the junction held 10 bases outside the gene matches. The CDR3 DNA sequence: TGTGCCAGCAGTGCCAAGGGGGCAGATGGGTCACCCCTCCACTTT. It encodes CASSAKGADGSPLHF.

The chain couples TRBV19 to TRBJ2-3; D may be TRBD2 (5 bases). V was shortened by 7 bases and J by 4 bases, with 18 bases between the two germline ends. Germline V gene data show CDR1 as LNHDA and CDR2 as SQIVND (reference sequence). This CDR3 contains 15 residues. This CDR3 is CASTSGLSTSDTQYF. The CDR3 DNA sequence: TGTGCCAGTACCTCCGGACTCTCAACCTCAGATACGCAGTATTTT.

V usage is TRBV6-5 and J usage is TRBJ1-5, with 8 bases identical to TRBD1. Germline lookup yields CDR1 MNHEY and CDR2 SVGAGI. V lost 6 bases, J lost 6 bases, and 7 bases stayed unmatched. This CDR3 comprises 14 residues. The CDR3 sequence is CASRPGQGGQPQHF. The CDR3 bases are TGTGCCAGCAGACCCGGACAGGGCGGTCAGCCCCAGCATTTT.

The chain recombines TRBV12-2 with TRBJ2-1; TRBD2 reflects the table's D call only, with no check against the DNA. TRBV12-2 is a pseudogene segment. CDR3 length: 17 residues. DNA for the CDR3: TGTGCAAGTCGCTTAGTTAGGATGCGGGGGGCCTACAATGAGCAGTTCTTC. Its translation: CASRLVRMRGAYNEQFF.

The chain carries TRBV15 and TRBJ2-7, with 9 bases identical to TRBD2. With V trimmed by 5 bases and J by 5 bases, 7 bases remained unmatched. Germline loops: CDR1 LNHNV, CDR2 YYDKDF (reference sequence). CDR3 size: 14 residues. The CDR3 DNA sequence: TGTGCCACCAGCCGCGGGGGGGACCCTCACGAGCAGTACTTC. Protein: CATSRGGDPHEQYF.

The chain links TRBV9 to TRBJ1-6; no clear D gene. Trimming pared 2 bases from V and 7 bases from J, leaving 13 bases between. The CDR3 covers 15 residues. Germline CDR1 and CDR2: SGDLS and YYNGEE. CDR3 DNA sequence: TGTGCCAGCAGCGTTTCAACGGACTGGAATTCACCCCTCCACTTT. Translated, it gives CASSVSTDWNSPLHF. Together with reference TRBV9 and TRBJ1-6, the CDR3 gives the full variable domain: DSGVTQTPKHLITATGQRVTLRCSPRSGDLSVYWYQQSLDQGLQFLIQYYNGEERAKGNILERFSAQQFPDLHSELNLSSLELGDSALYFCASSVSTDWNSPLHFGNGTRLTVT.

The CDR3 DNA reads TGCGCCAGCAGCCAAGAGCGGGGGGGTAGAATATTCACAGATACGCAGTATTTT. Translating gives CASSQERGGRIFTDTQYF. The chain is built from TRBV4-3 and TRBJ2-3, with 9 bases fitting TRBD2. CDR1 and CDR2 from the germline V gene are LGHNA and YSLEER. The CDR3 covers 18 residues. Germline trimming cut 0 bases from V and 2 bases from J; bases unmatched to any gene: 9.

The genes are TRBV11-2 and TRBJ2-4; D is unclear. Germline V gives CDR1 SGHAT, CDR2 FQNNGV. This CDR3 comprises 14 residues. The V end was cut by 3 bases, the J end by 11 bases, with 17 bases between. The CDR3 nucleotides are TGTGCCAGCAGCTTCGGTTGGCAGAAGCTCTTTCAGTACTTC. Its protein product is CASSFGWQKLFQYF.

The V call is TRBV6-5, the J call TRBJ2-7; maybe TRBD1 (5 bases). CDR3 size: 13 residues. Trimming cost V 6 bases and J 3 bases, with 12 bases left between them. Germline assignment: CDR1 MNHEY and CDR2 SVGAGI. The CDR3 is CASRTGDDYEQYF. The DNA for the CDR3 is TGTGCCAGCAGAACAGGTGATGACTACGAGCAGTACTTC.

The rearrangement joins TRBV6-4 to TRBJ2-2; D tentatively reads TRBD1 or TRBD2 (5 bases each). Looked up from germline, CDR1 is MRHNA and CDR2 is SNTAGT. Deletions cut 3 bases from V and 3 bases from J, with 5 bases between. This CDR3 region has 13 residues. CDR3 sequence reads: CASSEGDTGELFF. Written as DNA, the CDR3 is TGTGCCAGCAGTGAGGGGGACACCGGGGAGCTGTTTTTT.

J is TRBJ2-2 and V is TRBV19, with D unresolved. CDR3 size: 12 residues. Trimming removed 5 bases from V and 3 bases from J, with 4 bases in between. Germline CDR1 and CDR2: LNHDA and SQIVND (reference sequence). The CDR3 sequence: CASSFYTGELFF. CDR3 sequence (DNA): TGTGCCAGTAGTTTCTACACCGGGGAGCTGTTTTTT.

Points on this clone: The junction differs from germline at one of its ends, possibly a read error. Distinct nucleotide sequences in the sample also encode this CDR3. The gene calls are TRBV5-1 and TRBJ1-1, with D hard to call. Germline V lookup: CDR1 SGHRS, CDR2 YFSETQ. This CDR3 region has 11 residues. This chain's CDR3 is CASSFWTEAFF. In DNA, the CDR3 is TGCGCCAGCAGCTTTTGGACTGAGGCTTTCTTT.

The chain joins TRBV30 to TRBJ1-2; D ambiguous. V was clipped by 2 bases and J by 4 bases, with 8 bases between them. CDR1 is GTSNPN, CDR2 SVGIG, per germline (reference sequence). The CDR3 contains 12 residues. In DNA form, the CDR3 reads TGTGCCTGGAGTACACGGATCTATGGCTACACCTTC. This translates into CAWSTRIYGYTF.

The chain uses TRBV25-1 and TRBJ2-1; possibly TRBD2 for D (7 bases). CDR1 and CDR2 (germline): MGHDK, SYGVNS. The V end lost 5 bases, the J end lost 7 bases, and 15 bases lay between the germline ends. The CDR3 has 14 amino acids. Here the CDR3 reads CASSWGGFGNEQFF. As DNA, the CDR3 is TGTGCCAGCAGTTGGGGGGGCTTCGGAAATGAGCAGTTCTTC.

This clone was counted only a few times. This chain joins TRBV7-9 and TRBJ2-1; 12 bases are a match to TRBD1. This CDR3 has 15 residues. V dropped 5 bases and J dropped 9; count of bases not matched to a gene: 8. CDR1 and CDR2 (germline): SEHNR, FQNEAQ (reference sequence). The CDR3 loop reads CASSPGTGGLLEQFF. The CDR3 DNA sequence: TGTGCCAGCAGCCCCGGGACAGGGGGCTTGCTTGAGCAGTTCTTC.